Described below is a single T cell receptor (beta chain) sequence and its context. The data were obtained in a study of blood T cell repertoires in COVID-19. V dropped 1 base and J dropped 6; count of bases not matched to a gene: 3. The CDR3 consists of 14 residues. The germline CDR1 and CDR2 sequences are SGHAT and FQNNGV. Original data processing: From reference gene primer amplification, estimates of nucleated cell counts were derived. The assay was immunoSEQ multiplex PCR, and TCRdb's table has in-frame clones only and misses some. The DNA was the basis for D and trimming; V, J and clone size are from that table. The sample lists around 360,000 clones; 87% were seen once.

The clonotype was recovered from a woman in her 30s with COVID-19, enrolled during active disease. Sequenced input: peripheral blood. V is TRBV11-2 and J is TRBJ2-7; TRBD2 matches 10 bases. CDR3 in DNA: TGTGCCAGCAGCTTAGTGGCTAGCGGGAGCGAGCAGTACTTC. It specifies CASSLVASGSEQYF.